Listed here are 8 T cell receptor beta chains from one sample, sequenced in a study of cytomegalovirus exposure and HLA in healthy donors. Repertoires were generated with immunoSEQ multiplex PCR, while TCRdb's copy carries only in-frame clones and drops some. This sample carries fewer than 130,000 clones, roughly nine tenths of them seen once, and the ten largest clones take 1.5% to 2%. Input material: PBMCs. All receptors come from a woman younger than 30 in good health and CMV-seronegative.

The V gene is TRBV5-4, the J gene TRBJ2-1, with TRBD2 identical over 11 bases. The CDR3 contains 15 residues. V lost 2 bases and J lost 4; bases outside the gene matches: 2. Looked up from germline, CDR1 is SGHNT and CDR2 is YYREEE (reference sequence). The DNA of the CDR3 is TGTGCCAGCAGCTTAGGGACTAGCGGTTACAATGAGCAGTTCTTC. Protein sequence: CASSLGTSGYNEQFF.

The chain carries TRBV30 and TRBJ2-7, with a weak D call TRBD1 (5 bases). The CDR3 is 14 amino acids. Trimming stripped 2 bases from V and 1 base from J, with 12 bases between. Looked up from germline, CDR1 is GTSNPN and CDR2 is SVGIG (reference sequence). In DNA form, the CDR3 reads TGTGCCTGGAGTCTGCCAGGGTGGTCCTACGAGCAGTACTTC. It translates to CAWSLPGWSYEQYF. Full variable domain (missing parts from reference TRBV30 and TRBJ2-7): SQTIHQWPATLVQPVGSPLSLECTVEGTSNPNLYWYRQAAGRGLQLLFYSVGIGQISSEVPQNLSASRPQDRQFILSSKKLLLSDSGFYLCAWSLPGWSYEQYFGPGTRLTVT.

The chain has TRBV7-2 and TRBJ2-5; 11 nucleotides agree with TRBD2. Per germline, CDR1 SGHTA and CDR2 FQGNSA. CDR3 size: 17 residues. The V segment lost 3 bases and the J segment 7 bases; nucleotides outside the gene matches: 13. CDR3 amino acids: CASSFRLAGLPGGTQYF. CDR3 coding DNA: TGTGCCAGCAGCTTCCGACTAGCGGGGTTACCTGGGGGGACCCAGTACTTC. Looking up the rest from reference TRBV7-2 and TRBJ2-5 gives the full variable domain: GAGVSQSPSNKVTEKGKDVELRCDPISGHTALYWYRQSLGQGLEFLIYFQGNSAPDKSGLPSDRFSAERTGGSVSTLTIQRTQQEDSAVYLCASSFRLAGLPGGTQYFGPGTRLLVL.

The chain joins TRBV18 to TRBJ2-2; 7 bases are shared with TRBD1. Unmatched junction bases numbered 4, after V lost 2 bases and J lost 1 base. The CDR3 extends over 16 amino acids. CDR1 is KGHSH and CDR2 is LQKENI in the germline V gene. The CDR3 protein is CASSPMGQLNTGELFF. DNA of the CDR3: TGTGCCAGCTCACCAATGGGACAGCTGAACACCGGGGAGCTGTTTTTT.

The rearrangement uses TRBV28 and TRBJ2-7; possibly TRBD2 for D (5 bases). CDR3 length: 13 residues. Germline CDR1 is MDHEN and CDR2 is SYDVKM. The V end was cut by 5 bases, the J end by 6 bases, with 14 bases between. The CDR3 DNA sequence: TGTGCCAGCAGTCCCTCGGGGTGGGTCGAGCAGTACTTC. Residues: CASSPSGWVEQYF.

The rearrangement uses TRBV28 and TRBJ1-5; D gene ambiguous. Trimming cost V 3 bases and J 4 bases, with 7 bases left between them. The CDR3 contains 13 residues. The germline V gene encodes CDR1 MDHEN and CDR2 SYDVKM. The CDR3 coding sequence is TGTGCCAGCAGTTTTTATAGTAATCAGCCCCAGCATTTT. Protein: CASSFYSNQPQHF.

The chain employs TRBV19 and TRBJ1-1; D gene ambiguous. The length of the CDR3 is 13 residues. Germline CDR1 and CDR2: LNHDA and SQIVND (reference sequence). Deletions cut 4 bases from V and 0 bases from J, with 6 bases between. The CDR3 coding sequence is TGTGCCAGTAGTAACAGCCTGAACACTGAAGCTTTCTTT. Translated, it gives CASSNSLNTEAFF.

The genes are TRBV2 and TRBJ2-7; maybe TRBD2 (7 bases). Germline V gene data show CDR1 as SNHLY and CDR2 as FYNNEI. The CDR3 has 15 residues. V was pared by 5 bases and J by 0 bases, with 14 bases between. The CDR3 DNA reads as TGTGCCAGCAGTCCTCGGGGGGCGAGCTCCTACGAGCAGTACTTC. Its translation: CASSPRGASSYEQYF. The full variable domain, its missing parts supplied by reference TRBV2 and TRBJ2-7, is EPEVTQTPSHQVTQMGQEVILRCVPISNHLYFYWYRQILGQKVEFLVSFYNNEISEKSEIFDDQFSVERPDGSNFTLKIRSTKLEDSAMYFCASSPRGASSYEQYFGPGTRLTVT.